This TCR beta chain was identified during a study of T cell responses to AZD1222 COVID-19 vaccine. Details on this clone: Its antigen is not identified.

Study-wide results and limits: Elevations in Spike-specific TCR breadth and depth followed administration of two AZD1222 doses.

Germline values: CDR1 SGHRS, CDR2 YFSETQ. This CDR3 region has 16 residues. Trimming cost V 3 bases and J 0 bases, with 16 bases left between them. Method: immunoSEQ multiplex PCR; TCRdb's copy keeps in-frame clones and lacks some. In the table there are 110,000 or so clones, more than 75% of which are singletons. The sequence derives from an adult in good health. The source material was peripheral blood, sampled on day 0 of AZD1222 vaccination. The chain employs TRBV5-1 and TRBJ2-7; D possibly corresponds to TRBD1 (6 bases). The CDR3, as DNA: TGCGCCAGCAGCTCGGATCCTCGGACAGACTCCTACGAGCAGTACTTC. Its protein is CASSSDPRTDSYEQYF.